A selection of T cell receptor beta chains follows, all from one sample in a study of T cell responses to AZD1222 COVID-19 vaccine. Produced via immunoSEQ multiplex PCR; TCRdb's table is partial and in-frame only. Of roughly 110,000 clones listed, 85% to 90% are singletons. The sequencing used peripheral blood, collected on day 0 of AZD1222 vaccination. Receptors were obtained from an adult in good health. Both conserved end residues are part of each CDR3. The D gene is left open where the match is weak. A row's size may be missing; if present it is once, few, many or a size class.

NA TRBJ2-3 NA TRBV3-1/TRBV3-2 CASRSTDTQYF TGTGCCAGTCGTAGCACAGATACGCAGTATTTT
NA TRBJ2-7 NA TRBV6-2/TRBV6-3 CASSYKIGESSYEQYF TGTGCCAGCAGTTATAAGATCGGGGAATCTTCCTACGAGCAGTACTTC
NA TRBJ1-3 NA TRBV18 CASSPDGGDTIYF TGTGCCAGCTCACCCGACGGTGGGGACACCATATATTTT
NA TRBJ2-5 TRBD2 TRBV7-9 CASSRRTSGRETQYF TGTGCCAGCAGCCGCCGGACTAGCGGGAGAGAGACCCAGTACTTC
once TRBJ2-2 TRBD2 TRBV20-1 CSASDSGRGNGELFF TGCAGTGCTAGTGATAGCGGGAGAGGGAACGGGGAGCTGTTTTTT
NA TRBJ1-3 NA TRBV7-9 CASQQADSGNTIYF TGTGCCTCCCAACAGGCGGACTCTGGAAACACCATATATTTT
NA TRBJ1-2 NA TRBV5-6 CASSSTPPEDYGYTF TGTGCCAGCAGCTCTACACCACCGGAAGACTATGGCTACACCTTC
NA TRBJ1-2 NA TRBV19 CASNRTPLYGYTF TGTGCCAGTAACCGGACGCCCCTCTATGGCTACACCTTC
NA TRBJ2-7 NA TRBV7-9 CASRPGTYEQYF TGTGCCAGCAGACCGGGAACCTACGAGCAGTACTTC
NA TRBJ2-3 NA TRBV3-1/TRBV3-2 CASSQPRAGTDTQYF TGTGCCAGCAGCCAGCCTAGGGCGGGGACAGATACGCAGTATTTT
NA TRBJ2-1 NA TRBV25-1 CASSGLGNEQFF TGTGCCAGCAGTGGCCTTGGCAATGAGCAGTTCTTC
NA TRBJ2-7 TRBD2 TRBV10-3 CAIRLAGANEQYF TGTGCCATTAGACTAGCGGGAGCCAACGAGCAGTACTTC
once TRBJ2-5 TRBD2 TRBV2 CASSPRTSGITETQYF TGTGCCAGCAGTCCTAGGACTAGCGGGATCACCGAGACCCAGTACTTC
NA TRBJ2-5 TRBD2 TRBV27 CASSLRGLAGFQETQYF TGTGCCAGCAGTTTAAGGGGCCTAGCGGGCTTCCAAGAGACCCAGTACTTC
NA TRBJ1-5 NA TRBV2 CASKVEWGNQPQHF TGTGCCAGCAAGGTGGAATGGGGCAATCAGCCCCAGCATTTT
NA TRBJ1-1 NA TRBV11-2 CASSITDGNTEAFF TGTGCCAGCAGCATCACCGACGGGAACACTGAAGCTTTCTTT